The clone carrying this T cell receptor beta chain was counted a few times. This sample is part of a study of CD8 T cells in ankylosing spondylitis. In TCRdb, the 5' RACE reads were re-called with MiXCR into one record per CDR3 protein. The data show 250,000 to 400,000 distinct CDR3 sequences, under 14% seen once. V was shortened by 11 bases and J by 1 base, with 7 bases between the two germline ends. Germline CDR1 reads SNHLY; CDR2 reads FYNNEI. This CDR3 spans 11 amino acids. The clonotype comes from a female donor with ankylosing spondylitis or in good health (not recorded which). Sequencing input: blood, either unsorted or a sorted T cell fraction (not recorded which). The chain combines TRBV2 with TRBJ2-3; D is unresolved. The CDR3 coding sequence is TGTGCCGCCCTAGGCACAGATACGCAGTATTTT. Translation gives CAALGTDTQYF. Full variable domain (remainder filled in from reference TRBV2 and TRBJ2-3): EPEVTQTPSHQVTQMGQEVILRCVPISNHLYFYWYRQILGQKVEFLVSFYNNEISEKSEIFDDQFSVERPDGSNFTLKIRSTKLEDSAMYFCAALGTDTQYFGPGTRLTVL.